These 4 T cell receptor beta chains came from one sample sequenced in a study of blood T cells in healthy people across ages. Combining a sample-barcoded 5' primer with a J-beta primer mix, a second PCR ran for roughly 7 to 12 cycles. TCRdb passed the 5' RACE reads through MiXCR, listing each CDR3 protein once. Found here are some 1.6 million distinct CDR3 sequences, about 31% of them singletons; the top ten hold over 9%. Specimen: blood. The receptors stem from a woman aged 30 to 39 in good health.

This chain joins TRBV20-1 and TRBJ2-5; 9 nucleotides match TRBD2. Germline CDR1 reads DFQATT; CDR2 reads SNEGSKA (reference sequence). The CDR3 loop spans 16 amino acids. Losses at the gene ends were 5 bases for V and 5 bases for J; bases not matched to a gene: 15. The CDR3 sequence is CSAPTFGGRAEETQYF. The CDR3 nucleotides read TGCAGTGCTCCAACCTTCGGCGGGAGGGCCGAGGAGACCCAGTACTTC.

CDR3 in amino acids: CASNTGVNTEAFF. The CDR3 DNA sequence: TGTGCCAGTAACACAGGGGTAAACACTGAAGCTTTCTTT. V gene TRBV9 combines with J gene TRBJ1-1, with 7 bases matching TRBD1. The V gene's germline CDR1 is SGDLS and CDR2 YYNGEE. The CDR3 sequence is 13 residues long. The trim removed 8 bases at V and 2 bases at J, leaving 6 bases unmatched.

This clonotype came up many times. The CDR3 here is CASSYSTFGTDTQYF. The DNA of the CDR3 is TGCGCCAGCAGCTACAGTACCTTCGGCACAGATACGCAGTATTTT. V gene TRBV5-1 combines with J gene TRBJ2-3, with D uncertain. Germline CDR1 and CDR2: SGHRS and YFSETQ. This CDR3 is 15 amino acids long. Trimming shortened V by 3 bases and J by 1 base, and 12 bases separated the two germline ends.

This clonotype has a handful of counts. A much larger clone lies a single base off, so this may be a read error. The rearrangement uses TRBV4-1 and TRBJ2-5; D gene ambiguous. The DNA end favors TRBJ2-7, so the J call may be wrong. CDR3 length: 16 residues. Germline V lookup: CDR1 MGHRA, CDR2 YSYEKL. The CDR3 is CANSQTLETAAYEQYF. The CDR3 region has the DNA TGCGCCAACAGCCAGACCCTGGAAACTGCCGCCTACGAGCAGTACTTC.